The subject of this entry is one T cell receptor (beta chain). The target antigen is unknown. Using immunoSEQ multiplex PCR, the repertoire was profiled, and TCRdb retains in-frame clones only, with some absent. The sample includes just under 150,000 clones, about nine tenths of them seen just once. The data belong to a study of T cell responses to AZD1222 COVID-19 vaccine. The CDR3 has 14 amino acids. Germline V gene data show CDR1 as LNHDA and CDR2 as SQIVND (reference sequence). The germline V and J ends were trimmed by 5 bases and 2 bases, with 10 bases remaining between them. Overall study findings and caveats: Without day 14 samples, only post-peak T cell repertoires were studied.

V is TRBV19 and J is TRBJ1-5; perhaps TRBD1 as D (5 bases). The source was peripheral blood, collected 28 days after the second AZD1222 dose. The sequence derives from an adult who received the AZD1222 COVID-19 vaccine. The CDR3 DNA follows: TGTGCCAGTAGTCTCCAGGGAGGCAATCAGCCCCAGCATTTT. This sequence encodes CASSLQGGNQPQHF.